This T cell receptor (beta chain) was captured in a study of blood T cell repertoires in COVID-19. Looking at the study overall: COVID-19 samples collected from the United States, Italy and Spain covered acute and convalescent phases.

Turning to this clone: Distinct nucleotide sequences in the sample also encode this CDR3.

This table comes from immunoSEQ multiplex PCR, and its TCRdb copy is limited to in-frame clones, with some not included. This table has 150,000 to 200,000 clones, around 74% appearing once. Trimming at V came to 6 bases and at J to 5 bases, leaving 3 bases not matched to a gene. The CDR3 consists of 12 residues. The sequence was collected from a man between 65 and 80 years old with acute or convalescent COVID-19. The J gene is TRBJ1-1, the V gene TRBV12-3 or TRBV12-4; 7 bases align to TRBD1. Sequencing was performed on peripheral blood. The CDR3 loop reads CASSAQGTEAFF. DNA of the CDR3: TGTGCCAGCAGCGCACAGGGGACTGAAGCTTTCTTT.